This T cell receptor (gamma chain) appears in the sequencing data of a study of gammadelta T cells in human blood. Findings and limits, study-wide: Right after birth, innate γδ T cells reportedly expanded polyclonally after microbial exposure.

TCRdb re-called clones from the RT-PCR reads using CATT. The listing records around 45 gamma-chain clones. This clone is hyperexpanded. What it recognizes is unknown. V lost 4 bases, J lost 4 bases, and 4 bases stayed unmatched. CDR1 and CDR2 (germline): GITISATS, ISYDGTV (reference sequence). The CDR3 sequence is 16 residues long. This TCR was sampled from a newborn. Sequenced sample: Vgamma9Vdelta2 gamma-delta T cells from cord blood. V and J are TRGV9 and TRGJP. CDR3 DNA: TGTGCCTTGTGGGAAGAACAAGAGTTGGGCAAAAAAATCAAGGTATTT. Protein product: CALWEEQELGKKIKVF.